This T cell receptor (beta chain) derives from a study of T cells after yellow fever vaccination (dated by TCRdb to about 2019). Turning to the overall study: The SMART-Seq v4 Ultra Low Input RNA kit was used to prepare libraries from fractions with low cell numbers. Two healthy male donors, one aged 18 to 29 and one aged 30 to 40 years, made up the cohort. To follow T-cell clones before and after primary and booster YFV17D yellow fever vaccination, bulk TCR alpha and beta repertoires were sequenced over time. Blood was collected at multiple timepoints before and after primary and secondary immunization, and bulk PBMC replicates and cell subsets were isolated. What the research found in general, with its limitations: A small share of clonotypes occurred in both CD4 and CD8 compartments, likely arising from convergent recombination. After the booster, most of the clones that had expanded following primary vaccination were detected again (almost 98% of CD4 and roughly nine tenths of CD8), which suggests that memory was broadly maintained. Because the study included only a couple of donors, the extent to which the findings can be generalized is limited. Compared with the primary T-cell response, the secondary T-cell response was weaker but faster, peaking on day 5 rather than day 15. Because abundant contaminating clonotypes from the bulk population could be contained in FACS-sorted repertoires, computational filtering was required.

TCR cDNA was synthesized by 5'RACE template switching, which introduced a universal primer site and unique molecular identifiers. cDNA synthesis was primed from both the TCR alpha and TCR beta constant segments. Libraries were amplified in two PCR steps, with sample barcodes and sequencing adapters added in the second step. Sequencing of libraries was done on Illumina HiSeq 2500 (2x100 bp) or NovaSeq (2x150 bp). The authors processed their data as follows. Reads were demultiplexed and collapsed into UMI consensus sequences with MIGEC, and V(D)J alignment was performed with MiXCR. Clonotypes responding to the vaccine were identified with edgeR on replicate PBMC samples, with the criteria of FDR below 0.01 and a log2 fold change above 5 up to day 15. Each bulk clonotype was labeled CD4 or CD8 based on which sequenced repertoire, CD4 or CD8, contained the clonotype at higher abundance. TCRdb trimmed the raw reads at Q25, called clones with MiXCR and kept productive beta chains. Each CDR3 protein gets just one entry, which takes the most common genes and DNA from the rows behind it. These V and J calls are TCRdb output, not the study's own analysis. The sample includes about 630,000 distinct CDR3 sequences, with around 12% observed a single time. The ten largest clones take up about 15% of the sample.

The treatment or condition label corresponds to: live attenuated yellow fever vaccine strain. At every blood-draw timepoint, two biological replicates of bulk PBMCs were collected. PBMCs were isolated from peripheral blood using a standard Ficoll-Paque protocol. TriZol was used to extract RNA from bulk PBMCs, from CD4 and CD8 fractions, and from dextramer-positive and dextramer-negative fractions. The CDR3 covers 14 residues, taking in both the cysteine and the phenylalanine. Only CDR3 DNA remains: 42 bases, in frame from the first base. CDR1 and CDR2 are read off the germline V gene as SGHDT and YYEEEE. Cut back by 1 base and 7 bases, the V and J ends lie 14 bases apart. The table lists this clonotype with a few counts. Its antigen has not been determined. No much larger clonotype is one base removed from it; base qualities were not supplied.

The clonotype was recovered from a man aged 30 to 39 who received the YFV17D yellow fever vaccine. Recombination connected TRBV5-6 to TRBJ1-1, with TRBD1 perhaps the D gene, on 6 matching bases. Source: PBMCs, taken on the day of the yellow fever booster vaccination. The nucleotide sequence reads TGTGCCAGCAGCTTGATAAGGGGGGGAGGTGAAGCTTTCTTT. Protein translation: CASSLIRGGGEAFF.